The 19 T cell receptor beta chains below all came from one sample that was sequenced in a study of blood T cells in healthy people across ages. Primed by a sample-barcoded 5' primer and a J-beta primer mix, a second PCR proceeded for about 6 to 11 cycles. MiXCR was run by TCRdb on the 5' RACE reads, yielding one entry per CDR3 protein. The sample lists approximately 1.5 million distinct CDR3 sequences, 34% seen once, with roughly 12% in the top ten. The source material was blood. The receptors come from a woman in her 30s in good health.

This clonotype was observed at least ten times. The chain is built from TRBV6-5 and TRBJ1-5, with TRBD1 as a possible D gene (5 bases). Germline V CDR1 and CDR2: MNHEY, SVGAGI. This CDR3 is 14 amino acids long. V lost 5 bases to trimming and J lost 4 bases, with 12 bases between them. CDR3 region: CASSPGPGNQPQHF. The DNA for the CDR3 is TGTGCCAGCAGTCCAGGGCCGGGGAATCAGCCCCAGCATTTT.

This clonotype was recorded a few times. The genes are TRBV6-1 and TRBJ2-1, with D possibly matching TRBD1 (7 bases). V was pared by 4 bases and J by 9 bases, with 10 bases between. This CDR3 is built from 12 residues. Germline V gives CDR1 MNHNS, CDR2 SASEGT. CDR3 amino acids: CASSGQGGEQFF. CDR3 nucleotides: TGTGCCAGCAGTGGACAGGGAGGTGAGCAGTTCTTC.

V gene TRBV7-7 combines with J gene TRBJ1-5; D ambiguous. With 5 bases removed from V and 3 bases from J, the gap between germline ends came to 11 bases. From germline, CDR1 is SSHAT and CDR2 FNYEAQ (reference sequence). The CDR3 consists of 14 residues. The CDR3 DNA follows: TGTGCCAGCAGCCCCCGGCGGCACAATCAGCCCCAGCATTTT. Protein sequence: CASSPRRHNQPQHF.

The J gene is TRBJ1-6, the V gene TRBV4-1; 9 bases map to TRBD1. The V gene end was trimmed by 1 base and the J gene end by 9 bases; junction bases not matched to a gene: 4. Germline CDR1 and CDR2: MGHRA and YSYEKL. The CDR3 has 15 residues. The CDR3, as DNA: TGCGCCAGCAGCCAAGTGGGGACAGGGTTTTCACCCCTCCACTTT. It is translated as CASSQVGTGFSPLHF.

V and J are TRBV5-1 and TRBJ2-1; 7 bases are shared with TRBD1. The CDR3 sequence is 17 residues long. Germline trimming cut 4 bases from V and 5 bases from J; bases unmatched to any gene: 15. Germline V gene data show CDR1 as SGHRS and CDR2 as YFSETQ. CDR3 DNA sequence: TGCGCCAGCAGCGCAAGTACTCCGGGACAGAACAACAATGAGCAGTTCTTC. Its protein product is CASSASTPGQNNNEQFF.

A word on this clonotype: A much larger clone lies a single base off, so this may be a read error. The chain combines TRBV29-1 with TRBJ2-7, with a tentative D call TRBD1 (6 bases). The CDR3 spans 11 residues. Trimming cost V 7 bases and J 6 bases, with 13 bases left between them. Germline lookup yields CDR1 SQVTM and CDR2 ANQGSEA. The CDR3 loop reads CSAAGVREQYF. In DNA form, the CDR3 reads TGCAGCGCGGCAGGGGTCCGCGAGCAGTACTTC.

This clonotype has at least ten counts. The chain couples TRBV29-1 to TRBJ1-1; TRBD1 agrees at 7 bases. This CDR3 has 14 residues. CDR1 and CDR2 from the germline V gene are SQVTM and ANQGSEA. V was pared by 3 bases and J by 1 base, with 5 bases of the junction left unmatched. The CDR3 is CSVDKGGSNTEAFF. DNA for the CDR3: TGCAGCGTTGATAAAGGGGGCTCGAACACTGAAGCTTTCTTT. Supplemented by reference TRBV29-1 and TRBJ1-1, the full variable domain reads SAVISQKPSRDICQRGTSLTIQCQVDSQVTMMFWYRQQPGQSLTLIATANQGSEATYESGFVIDKFPISRPNLTFSTLTVSNMSPEDSSIYLCSVDKGGSNTEAFFGQGTRLTVV.

The V and J genes are TRBV7-9 and TRBJ2-3; the D gene is possibly TRBD2 (6 bases). With 6 bases removed from V and 10 bases from J, the gap between germline ends came to 14 bases. Germline-derived CDR1 and CDR2 are SEHNR and FQNEAQ (reference sequence). The CDR3 runs 12 residues. The CDR3 region has the DNA TGTGCCAGCAGTTCCATGCCGGGGGCGCAGTATTTT. This sequence encodes CASSSMPGAQYF.

Only a few counts were recorded for this clonotype. The rearrangement joins TRBV20-1 to TRBJ1-4; 7 nucleotides match TRBD1. The CDR3 loop spans 14 amino acids. V was clipped by 5 bases and J by 5 bases; unmatched bases: 8. Germline V gives CDR1 DFQATT, CDR2 SNEGSKA (reference sequence). CDR3 in DNA: TGCAGTGCTCCAAGGGACAGAAGAAATGAAAAACTGTTTTTT. It specifies CSAPRDRRNEKLFF.

Of note for this clonotype: At one boundary the junction diverges from the germline segment, which might be a read error. The V and J genes are TRBV6-1 and TRBJ2-1; unclear D gene. CDR1 MNHNS and CDR2 SASEGT come from the germline V gene. The CDR3 totals 12 residues. CDR3 sequence (DNA): TGTGCCCGCAGTGAAAGATGGGTTGAGCAGTTCTTC. This encodes CARSERWVEQFF.

This clonotype was counted only a few times. A read error may account for a junction end that differs from germline. CDR3 region: CASTQQGLPLHF. The CDR3 DNA is TGTGCCAGCACCCAACAGGGGTTGCCCCTCCACTTT. The V and J genes are TRBV3-1 and TRBJ1-6; 7 nucleotides align to TRBD1. Germline CDR1 is LGHDT and CDR2 is YNNKEL (reference sequence). CDR3 size: 12 residues.

This clonotype was detected only a few times. The gene calls are TRBV24-1 and TRBJ2-1, with D perhaps given as TRBD1 or TRBD2 (5 bases each). Per germline, CDR1 KGHDR and CDR2 SFDVKD. The V and J ends lost 7 bases and 0 bases respectively, with 15 bases between them. The CDR3 spans 16 residues. For the CDR3, the DNA is TGTGCCACCAGCCAGGGAGCTTTTGGCTCCTACAATGAGCAGTTCTTC. It encodes CATSQGAFGSYNEQFF.

This clonotype was counted a few times. This chain's CDR3 is CASSLGGTEDTQYF. The CDR3, as DNA: TGCGCCAGCAGCTTGGGGGGGACGGAAGATACGCAGTATTTT. The rearrangement joins TRBV5-1 to TRBJ2-3; tentatively, D is TRBD1 or TRBD2 (5 bases each). The CDR3 consists of 14 residues. Trimming removed 0 bases at V and 5 bases at J, with 10 bases between. Germline lookup yields CDR1 SGHRS and CDR2 YFSETQ.

This clonotype was observed at least ten times. This sequence joins TRBV20-1 and TRBJ2-1; D is undetermined. This CDR3 spans 13 amino acids. CDR1 DFQATT and CDR2 SNEGSKA come from the germline V gene (reference sequence). Deletions cut 0 bases from V and 10 bases from J, with 13 bases between. The CDR3 protein is CSARDPRLGEQFF. The DNA of the CDR3 is TGCAGTGCTAGAGATCCCCGCCTCGGGGAGCAGTTCTTC.

Of note for this clonotype: A much larger clone lies one base from this, so it may be a read error. The chain recombines TRBV29-1 with TRBJ2-4; TRBD2 aligns across 8 bases. The J call could be wrong; TRBJ2-7 is a better fit for the DNA end. The germline V gene has CDR1 SQVTM and CDR2 ANQGSEA. This CDR3 has 16 residues. The CDR3 DNA reads as TGCAACGTTGACGACGCGGGGGGCCTTGGGGCCTACGAGCAGTACTTC. It yields the protein CNVDDAGGLGAYEQYF.

The V gene is TRBV2, the J gene TRBJ2-2, with 9 nucleotides matching TRBD2. Germline loops: CDR1 SNHLY, CDR2 FYNNEI. The CDR3 has 16 amino acids. J lost 4 bases, V lost 3 bases, and 6 bases had no gene match. CDR3 DNA sequence: TGTGCCAGCAGTGATAATCGACTAGCGGCCACCGGGGAGCTGTTTTTT. This gives the protein CASSDNRLAATGELFF.

This clonotype was recorded a few times. The V call is TRBV29-1, the J call TRBJ1-2, with D possibly TRBD1 on 5 matching bases. This CDR3 has 14 residues. V gave up 1 base and J gave up 2 bases, with 11 bases separating them. CDR1 and CDR2 from the germline V gene are SQVTM and ANQGSEA. Written as DNA, the CDR3 is TGCAGCGTTGAAGTGTTCGCAGGGAACTATGGCTACACCTTC. Translated: CSVEVFAGNYGYTF.

This clonotype was observed a few times. The V gene is TRBV18, the J gene TRBJ2-1, with D possibly being TRBD2 (5 bases). Per the germline V gene, CDR1 is KGHSH and CDR2 is LQKENI. With 9 bases removed from V and 10 bases from J, the gap between germline ends came to 16 bases. This CDR3 has 12 amino acids. The CDR3 DNA reads TGTGCCAGTGCGACGGGGAGCAACGAGCAGTTCTTC. Its translation is CASATGSNEQFF.

The chain joins TRBV3-1 to TRBJ2-1; 10 positions agree with TRBD2. CDR3 length equals 17 residues. Trimming removed 4 bases from V and 4 bases from J; junction bases left unmatched: 10. Germline CDR1 and CDR2: LGHDT and YNNKEL (reference sequence). The CDR3 sequence: CASSPELAGPDYNEQFF. The CDR3 nucleotides are TGTGCCAGCAGCCCAGAACTAGCGGGGCCAGATTACAATGAGCAGTTCTTC.